Included here is one T cell receptor beta chain sequence, with context. The germline CDR1 and CDR2 sequences are LGHDT and YNNKEL (reference sequence). The CDR3 has 16 residues. V lost 6 bases and J lost 4; bases outside the gene matches: 10. The repertoire was sequenced with immunoSEQ multiplex PCR; TCRdb's copy has only in-frame clones and lacks some. The table has about 200,000 clones, about 83% seen once. The data derive from a study of blood T cell repertoires in COVID-19. The material sequenced was PBMCs or T cells enriched from blood (not recorded which). This TCR was sampled from a woman aged 25 to 39 who had been exposed to COVID-19. V and J are TRBV3-1 (or the pseudogene TRBV3-2) and TRBJ2-5; 11 bases align to TRBD2. CDR3 in amino acids: CASRLTSGVDRETQYF. CDR3 DNA sequence: TGTGCCAGCAGGCTGACTAGCGGGGTAGATCGAGAGACCCAGTACTTC.